A selection of T cell receptor beta chains follows, all from one sample in a study of blood T cell repertoires in COVID-19. The data were produced by immunoSEQ multiplex PCR, yet TCRdb's version contains in-frame clones alone and is incomplete. The sample has under 200,000 clones; roughly 84% are singletons. Sequenced material: peripheral blood. The receptors were sampled from an elderly woman with active or convalescent COVID-19. Both conserved end residues are part of each CDR3. The D gene is left open where the match is weak. Size is stated for part of the rows, as once, few or many counts, or as a class when the clone is expanded.

clone size: .; D gene: .; J gene: TRBJ1-3; V gene: TRBV6-5; CDR3 DNA: TGTGCCAGCAGTTACATCGCAGGAGGAAACACCATATATTTT; CDR3 protein: CASSYIAGGNTIYF
clone size: .; D gene: TRBD1; J gene: TRBJ1-3; V gene: TRBV9; CDR3 DNA: TGTGCCAGCAGCGCGGGAGGGACAGCCTCTGGAAACACCATATATTTT; CDR3 protein: CASSAGGTASGNTIYF
clone size: .; D gene: .; J gene: TRBJ2-1; V gene: TRBV4-3; CDR3 DNA: TGCGCCAGCAGCCAAGGACGGGGGCAGTTCTTC; CDR3 protein: CASSQGRGQFF
clone size: .; D gene: TRBD1; J gene: TRBJ2-6; V gene: TRBV9; CDR3 DNA: TGTGCCAGCAGCCTTGGGGGACAGGGCGGCGGGGCCAACGTCCTGACTTTC; CDR3 protein: CASSLGGQGGGANVLTF
clone size: .; D gene: .; J gene: TRBJ1-3; V gene: TRBV12-5; CDR3 DNA: TGTGCTAGTGGTTTGGGGGGCGGAAACACCATATATTTT; CDR3 protein: CASGLGGGNTIYF
clone size: few; D gene: TRBD2; J gene: TRBJ2-2; V gene: TRBV6-2/TRBV6-3; CDR3 DNA: TGTGCCAGCAGTCCACGCCTCTCAGGGCGGGGGGCGTCGAACACCGGGGAGCTGTTTTTT; CDR3 protein: CASSPRLSGRGASNTGELFF
clone size: .; D gene: .; J gene: TRBJ2-2; V gene: TRBV19; CDR3 DNA: TGTGCCAGTAGTATAGGGGAGTTCACCGGGGAGCTGTTTTTT; CDR3 protein: CASSIGEFTGELFF
clone size: .; D gene: TRBD2; J gene: TRBJ2-2; V gene: TRBV19; CDR3 DNA: TGTGCCAGTGAAAGCGGGGGGGCTATCGGGGAGCTGTTTTTT; CDR3 protein: CASESGGAIGELFF
clone size: .; D gene: .; J gene: TRBJ2-2; V gene: TRBV7-3; CDR3 DNA: TGTGCCAGCAAAACAGGAGGGACCGGGGAGCTGTTTTTT; CDR3 protein: CASKTGGTGELFF
clone size: few; D gene: .; J gene: TRBJ1-4; V gene: TRBV5-1; CDR3 DNA: TGCGCCAGCAGCTTGGCGAGCCAGGGTAATGAAAAACTGTTTTTT; CDR3 protein: CASSLASQGNEKLFF
clone size: .; D gene: TRBD1; J gene: TRBJ2-2; V gene: TRBV5-4; CDR3 DNA: TGTGCCAGCAGCAAGACAGGGGCGATATGGAACCCCTCGAACACCGGGGAGCTGTTTTTT; CDR3 protein: CASSKTGAIWNPSNTGELFF
clone size: .; D gene: .; J gene: TRBJ2-7; V gene: TRBV2; CDR3 DNA: TGTGCCAGCAGGACAGGTCTGGGCTGGAGAGAGCAGTACTTC; CDR3 protein: CASRTGLGWREQYF
clone size: .; D gene: .; J gene: TRBJ1-2; V gene: TRBV3-1/TRBV3-2; CDR3 DNA: TGTGCCAGCAGCCAAGATCCCCCCCAGGACTATGGCTACACCTTC; CDR3 protein: CASSQDPPQDYGYTF
clone size: .; D gene: TRBD2; J gene: TRBJ2-1; V gene: TRBV7-2; CDR3 DNA: TGTGCCAGCAGCTCCAGGACTAGCGGGGGGGCTGTGAAGCAGTTCTTC; CDR3 protein: CASSSRTSGGAVKQFF
clone size: .; D gene: .; J gene: TRBJ2-2; V gene: TRBV7-2; CDR3 DNA: TGTGCCAGCAGCCGGCAGGAGAACACCGGGGAGCTGTTTTTT; CDR3 protein: CASSRQENTGELFF
clone size: .; D gene: TRBD1; J gene: TRBJ1-6; V gene: TRBV7-2; CDR3 DNA: TGTGCCAGCAGCTCGACAGGGATCAATTCACCCCTCCACTTT; CDR3 protein: CASSSTGINSPLHF
clone size: .; D gene: .; J gene: TRBJ2-6; V gene: TRBV19; CDR3 DNA: TGTGCCAGTAGTATAGAGGGCCAGGGGCTCAGATCTGGGGCCAACGTCCTGACTTTC; CDR3 protein: CASSIEGQGLRSGANVLTF
clone size: few; D gene: .; J gene: TRBJ2-7; V gene: TRBV19; CDR3 DNA: TGTGCCAGTAGTAATGAGGCGTATGGCGAGCAGTACTTC; CDR3 protein: CASSNEAYGEQYF
clone size: .; D gene: TRBD2; J gene: TRBJ2-2; V gene: TRBV7-9; CDR3 DNA: TGTGCCAGCAGCCCGCCTAGCGGGGGCCGGAACACCGGGGAGCTGTTTTTT; CDR3 protein: CASSPPSGGRNTGELFF
clone size: few; D gene: .; J gene: TRBJ1-2; V gene: TRBV6-2/TRBV6-3; CDR3 DNA: TGTGCCAGCAGTCAAGGGACTTGGGGCTACACCTTC; CDR3 protein: CASSQGTWGYTF
clone size: .; D gene: TRBD1; J gene: TRBJ2-2; V gene: TRBV6-2/TRBV6-3; CDR3 DNA: TGTGCCAGCAGTCCCGGGACAGGGGGGTTCACCGGGGAGCTGTTTTTT; CDR3 protein: CASSPGTGGFTGELFF
clone size: few; D gene: TRBD1; J gene: TRBJ2-7; V gene: TRBV11-3; CDR3 DNA: TGTGCCAGCAGCCCCCTTATTGGACAGGGAAGTCGGTACGAGCAGTACTTC; CDR3 protein: CASSPLIGQGSRYEQYF
clone size: few; D gene: .; J gene: TRBJ1-1; V gene: TRBV7-6; CDR3 DNA: TGTGCCAGCAGCAACACCCGGGGATACGCTGAAGCTTTCTTT; CDR3 protein: CASSNTRGYAEAFF
clone size: .; D gene: TRBD2; J gene: TRBJ2-5; V gene: TRBV6-1; CDR3 DNA: TGTGCCAGCAGTGATATGGGGGGCTTAGCGGGGAACCAAGAGACCCAGTACTTC; CDR3 protein: CASSDMGGLAGNQETQYF
clone size: .; D gene: TRBD1; J gene: TRBJ1-2; V gene: TRBV7-9; CDR3 DNA: TGTGCCAGTGACAGGGCTAACTATGGCTACACCTTC; CDR3 protein: CASDRANYGYTF
clone size: .; D gene: .; J gene: TRBJ1-5; V gene: TRBV2; CDR3 DNA: TGTGCCAGCAGCGGCCGGGGGGCCCAGCATTTT; CDR3 protein: CASSGRGAQHF
clone size: .; D gene: .; J gene: TRBJ2-5; V gene: TRBV30; CDR3 DNA: TGTGCCTATTCCGGGACTGGGGCTTTCGAGACCCAGTACTTC; CDR3 protein: CAYSGTGAFETQYF
clone size: .; D gene: TRBD1; J gene: TRBJ2-5; V gene: TRBV18; CDR3 DNA: TGTGCCAGCTCACCAGACAGGGGCTTTCAAGAGACCCAGTACTTC; CDR3 protein: CASSPDRGFQETQYF
clone size: few; D gene: TRBD1; J gene: TRBJ1-6; V gene: TRBV9; CDR3 DNA: TGTGCCAGCAGCCCGGGGTGGGACAGGGGATCCTATAATTCACCCCTCCACTTT; CDR3 protein: CASSPGWDRGSYNSPLHF
clone size: .; D gene: .; J gene: TRBJ1-2; V gene: TRBV5-1; CDR3 DNA: TGCGCCAGCAGCTCTCTCCGGGGGACCAACTATGGCTACACCTTC; CDR3 protein: CASSSLRGTNYGYTF
clone size: once; D gene: TRBD1; J gene: TRBJ2-7; V gene: TRBV4-3; CDR3 DNA: TGCGCCAGCAGCCAAGAAGTTTCCGGGACAGGGGAGGACGAGCAGTACTTC; CDR3 protein: CASSQEVSGTGEDEQYF
clone size: .; D gene: TRBD1; J gene: TRBJ1-2; V gene: TRBV20-1; CDR3 DNA: TGCAGTGCTTTGACAGGGGACGGCTACACCTTC; CDR3 protein: CSALTGDGYTF